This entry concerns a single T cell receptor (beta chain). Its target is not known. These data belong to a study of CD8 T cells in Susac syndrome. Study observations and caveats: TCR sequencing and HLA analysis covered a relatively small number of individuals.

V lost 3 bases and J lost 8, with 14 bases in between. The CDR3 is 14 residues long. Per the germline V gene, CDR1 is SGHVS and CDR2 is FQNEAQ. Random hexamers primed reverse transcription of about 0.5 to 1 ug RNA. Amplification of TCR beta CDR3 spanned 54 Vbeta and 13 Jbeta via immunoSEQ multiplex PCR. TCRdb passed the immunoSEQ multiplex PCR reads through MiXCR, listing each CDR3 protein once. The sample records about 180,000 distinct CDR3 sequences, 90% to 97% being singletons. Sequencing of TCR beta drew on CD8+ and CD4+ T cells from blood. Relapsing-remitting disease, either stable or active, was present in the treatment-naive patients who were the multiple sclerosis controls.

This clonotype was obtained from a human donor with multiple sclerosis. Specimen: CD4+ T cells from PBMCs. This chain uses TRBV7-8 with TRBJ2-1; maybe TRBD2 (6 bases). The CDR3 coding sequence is TGTGCCAGCAGCTTGCGACGACAGCGGGATGAGCAGTTCTTC. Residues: CASSLRRQRDEQFF.